The 32 T cell receptor beta chains below all came from one sample that was sequenced in a study of blood T cells in healthy people across ages. Primed by a sample-barcoded 5' primer and a J-beta primer mix, a second PCR proceeded for 7 to 11 cycles. TCRdb reanalysed the 5' RACE reads using MiXCR and keeps one entry per CDR3 protein. The table includes 800,000 to 950,000 distinct CDR3 sequences, approximately 49% detected once. Input material: blood. These receptors all stem from a man younger than 45 in good health.

The chain links TRBV4-1 to TRBJ2-1, with D perhaps TRBD1 (8 bases). V was pared by 1 base and J by 4 bases, with 17 bases between. There are 17 residues in the CDR3. Per the germline V gene, CDR1 is MGHRA and CDR2 is YSYEKL. The CDR3 spells CASSQGHGQGGYNEQFF. The CDR3 coding sequence is TGCGCCAGCAGCCAAGGTCACGGACAGGGAGGGTACAATGAGCAGTTCTTC.

CDR3 DNA sequence: TGTGCCAGCAGCCGCGGTGGGGCCCGGACCTCCTACAATGAGCAGTTCTTC. Translated: CASSRGGARTSYNEQFF. The chain employs TRBV5-4 and TRBJ2-1; tentative D call: TRBD1 (5 bases). The V gene's germline CDR1 is SGHNT and CDR2 YYREEE (reference sequence). This CDR3 comprises 17 residues. V was cut by 4 bases and J by 0 bases, with 17 bases left in between.

The chain links TRBV7-3 to TRBJ2-3; weak D call: TRBD2 (7 bases). The germline V gene encodes CDR1 SGHTA and CDR2 FQGTGA. The CDR3 length is 16 residues. Deletions cut 5 bases from V and 5 bases from J, with 20 bases between. The CDR3 reads CASSPTRGGGLDTQYF. The CDR3 DNA is TGTGCCAGCAGCCCGACCCGGGGCGGGGGCTTAGATACGCAGTATTTT.

The sample holds a few counts of this clonotype. The chain recombines TRBV6-1 with TRBJ2-7, with 9 bases fitting TRBD1. The CDR3 spans 16 residues. Germline assignment: CDR1 MNHNS and CDR2 SASEGT. The J segment lost 3 bases and the V segment lost 5 bases, leaving 11 bases of the junction unmatched. CDR3 residues: CASSHGTGTRLYEQYF. The CDR3 region has the DNA TGTGCCAGCAGTCACGGGACAGGGACTCGTCTCTACGAGCAGTACTTC.

This clonotype was recorded a few times. J is TRBJ2-7 and V is TRBV4-1; no definite D call. The CDR3 runs to 13 residues. Trimming took off 0 bases at V and 5 bases at J, with 8 bases between the two ends. The germline V gene encodes CDR1 MGHRA and CDR2 YSYEKL. The CDR3 region has the DNA TGCGCCAGCAGCCAAGACCCCGGACACGAGCAGTACTTC. Translating gives CASSQDPGHEQYF.

A single count supports this clonotype. The J gene is TRBJ2-3, the V gene TRBV30; D remains unclear. Germline CDR1 reads GTSNPN; CDR2 reads SVGIG (reference sequence). Trimming took off 2 bases at V and 0 bases at J, with 15 bases between the two ends. CDR3 length equals 16 residues. CDR3 residues: CAWSPGSRSSTDTQYF. The CDR3 coding sequence is TGTGCCTGGAGTCCGGGTAGCCGATCTAGCACAGATACGCAGTATTTT. Filled out from reference TRBV30 and TRBJ2-3, the complete variable domain reads SQTIHQWPATLVQPVGSPLSLECTVEGTSNPNLYWYRQAAGRGLQLLFYSVGIGQISSEVPQNLSASRPQDRQFILSSKKLLLSDSGFYLCAWSPGSRSSTDTQYFGPGTRLTVL.

This sequence joins TRBV4-1 and TRBJ1-6; 7 bases are a match to TRBD1. The J segment lost 6 bases and the V segment lost 1 base, leaving 3 bases of the junction unmatched. Per germline, CDR1 MGHRA and CDR2 YSYEKL. CDR3 length: 15 amino acids. The CDR3 here is CASSQGDRLNSPLHF. The CDR3 DNA reads TGCGCCAGCAGCCAAGGGGACAGACTTAATTCACCCCTCCACTTT.

This chain uses TRBV7-2 with TRBJ2-7; 8 positions match TRBD1. Unmatched junction bases numbered 6, after V lost 1 base and J lost 7 bases. The length of the CDR3 is 14 residues. Germline V gene sequence: CDR1 SGHTA, CDR2 FQGNSA. The CDR3 nucleotides are TGTGCCAGCAGCTTAGGGTCAGGGGGCAATGAGCAGTACTTC. Its translation is CASSLGSGGNEQYF.

The sample holds a few counts of this clonotype. The rearrangement uses TRBV6-1 and TRBJ2-1, with TRBD1 as a possible D gene (6 bases). The CDR3 is 14 amino acids. Germline CDR1 is MNHNS and CDR2 is SASEGT. V was shortened by 6 bases and J by 4 bases, with 13 bases between the two germline ends. The chain's CDR3 is CASSGQKLYNEQFF. The CDR3 bases are TGTGCCAGCAGCGGACAGAAACTATACAATGAGCAGTTCTTC.

The chain links TRBV4-1 to TRBJ2-7; the D is unclear. Germline V gives CDR1 MGHRA, CDR2 YSYEKL. The CDR3 extends over 16 amino acids. V lost 1 base and J lost 0, with 13 bases in between. For the CDR3, the DNA is TGCGCCAGCAGCCAAGGTCTTGCGGACGACTCCTACGAGCAGTACTTC. Translation: CASSQGLADDSYEQYF.

The chain is built from TRBV5-1 and TRBJ2-1, with 8 bases matching TRBD1. Germline lookup yields CDR1 SGHRS and CDR2 YFSETQ. The CDR3 is 15 residues long. V lost 2 bases and J lost 6; bases outside the gene matches: 7. CDR3 residues: CASSFGQGLSNEQFF. As DNA, the CDR3 is TGCGCCAGCAGCTTCGGACAGGGTCTTAGCAATGAGCAGTTCTTC.

The chain has TRBV13 and TRBJ2-3; 7 bases are a match to TRBD1. Germline V lookup: CDR1 PRHDT, CDR2 FYEKMQ (reference sequence). After removal of 4 bases from V and 1 base from J, the junction contained 5 bases not matched to a gene. The CDR3 totals 15 residues. The CDR3 DNA sequence: TGTGCCAGCAGCTCTACCGGGACAGGCACAGATACGCAGTATTTT. The encoded protein is CASSSTGTGTDTQYF.

The chain's CDR3 is CASSLAGQPNTEAFF. For the CDR3, the DNA is TGTGCCAGCAGCTTAGCCGGGCAGCCGAACACTGAAGCTTTCTTT. The chain uses TRBV11-2 and TRBJ1-1; D remains ambiguous. The V end lost 1 base, the J end lost 1 base, and 10 bases lay between the germline ends. The CDR3 is 15 residues long. Germline assignment: CDR1 SGHAT and CDR2 FQNNGV.

The chain uses TRBV6-5 and TRBJ2-1, with D possibly being TRBD1 or TRBD2 (6 bases each). Germline values: CDR1 MNHEY, CDR2 SVGAGI. The CDR3 consists of 12 residues. Deletions cut 10 bases from V and 7 bases from J, with 14 bases between. This chain's CDR3 is CATALGGNEQFF. The CDR3 DNA follows: TGTGCCACAGCCTTAGGGGGGAATGAGCAGTTCTTC.

The rearrangement uses TRBV5-1 and TRBJ2-4; 7 bases agree with TRBD1. Germline V CDR1 and CDR2: SGHRS, YFSETQ. The V segment lost 2 bases and the J segment 4 bases; nucleotides outside the gene matches: 6. There are 15 residues in the CDR3. CDR3 sequence (DNA): TGCGCCAGCAGCTTTTCAACGGGACAGAAAAACATTCAGTACTTC. Amino acid sequence: CASSFSTGQKNIQYF.

The chain carries TRBV20-1 and TRBJ1-5; TRBD1 agrees at 7 bases. The length of the CDR3 is 16 residues. Losses at the gene ends were 6 bases for V and 9 bases for J; bases not matched to a gene: 20. Germline loops: CDR1 DFQATT, CDR2 SNEGSKA (reference sequence). DNA of the CDR3: TGCAGTGCGAGCGACAGGGAAAACTCACATCGAGGGCCCCAGCATTTT. Translating it yields CSASDRENSHRGPQHF.

The chain couples TRBV6-5 to TRBJ2-2; no reliable D call. The length of the CDR3 is 13 residues. Germline loops: CDR1 MNHEY, CDR2 SVGAGI. Trimming shortened V by 3 bases and J by 5 bases, and 7 bases separated the two germline ends. CDR3 residues: CASSYIGTGELFF. Written as DNA, the CDR3 is TGTGCCAGCAGTTATATCGGGACCGGGGAGCTGTTTTTT.

The gene calls are TRBV4-1 and TRBJ2-1; no reliable D call. The CDR3 runs to 16 residues. The V end was cut by 2 bases, the J end by 6 bases, with 17 bases between. The germline CDR1 and CDR2 sequences are MGHRA and YSYEKL. In DNA form, the CDR3 reads TGCGCCAGCAGCCAATCAGCAGAGGACCGGGCCAATGAGCAGTTCTTC. It encodes CASSQSAEDRANEQFF.

The genes are TRBV21-1 and TRBJ2-1; the D call of TRBD1 is as the table states it, not checked on the DNA. TRBV21-1 is flagged as a pseudogene. There are 16 residues in the CDR3. This chain's CDR3 is CASSIRDGGPHNEQFF. DNA for the CDR3: TGTGCCAGCAGCATCAGGGACGGGGGGCCCCACAATGAGCAGTTCTTC.

The J gene is TRBJ1-1, the V gene TRBV4-3; D gene uncertain. CDR1 is LGHNA, CDR2 YSLEER, per germline. The CDR3 is made up of 15 amino acids. V was clipped by 0 bases and J by 1 base, with 9 bases between them. DNA of the CDR3: TGCGCCAGCAGCCAAGATCGCTGGGGGAACACTGAAGCTTTCTTT. Its translation is CASSQDRWGNTEAFF.

This chain's CDR3 is CASTRQESAPYTF. The CDR3 region has the DNA TGTGCCAGCACCCGACAGGAGTCCGCTCCCTACACCTTC. V usage is TRBV6-5 and J usage is TRBJ1-2, with D possibly being TRBD1 (6 bases). The CDR3 is 13 amino acids. Looked up from germline, CDR1 is MNHEY and CDR2 is SVGAGI. V lost 7 bases and J lost 10, with 19 bases in between.

This clonotype showed up many times. The chain links TRBV6-2 or TRBV6-3 to TRBJ2-6; D not certain. CDR1 and CDR2 (germline): MNHEY, SVGEGT. CDR3 length: 14 residues. The V and J ends lost 3 bases and 2 bases respectively, with 5 bases between them. The CDR3 DNA sequence: TGTGCCAGCAGTTATCAAGCTGGGGCCAACGTCCTGACTTTC. Encoded protein: CASSYQAGANVLTF.

Details on this clonotype: One junction end disagrees with the germline gene, perhaps due to a read error. The V gene is TRBV3-1, the J gene TRBJ2-7; no definite D call. This CDR3 region has 15 residues. CDR1 and CDR2 from the germline V gene are LGHDT and YNNKEL (reference sequence). CDR3 loop: CASSQDRAIGGEQYF. As DNA, the CDR3 is TGTGCCAGTAGCCAAGATCGAGCTATCGGTGGCGAGCAGTACTTC.

The chain joins TRBV6-1 to TRBJ2-7, with D uncertain. V was clipped by 8 bases and J by 2 bases, with 13 bases between them. Germline V lookup: CDR1 MNHNS, CDR2 SASEGT. The CDR3 covers 13 residues. For the CDR3, the DNA is TGTGCCAGCGGGCTGGCTGGGCCCTACGAGCAGTACTTC. It specifies CASGLAGPYEQYF.

This clonotype turned up a few times. The chain couples TRBV13 to TRBJ2-7; the match to TRBD1 covers 11 bases. CDR1 is PRHDT and CDR2 is FYEKMQ in the germline V gene (reference sequence). The CDR3 spans 15 residues. Unmatched junction bases numbered 4, after V lost 4 bases and J lost 2 bases. CDR3 residues: CASSWGQGEPYEQYF. CDR3 DNA sequence: TGTGCCAGCAGCTGGGGACAGGGGGAACCCTACGAGCAGTACTTC.

J is TRBJ2-1 and V is TRBV9, with 11 bases identical to TRBD2. Germline-derived CDR1 and CDR2 are SGDLS and YYNGEE. V lost 7 bases and J lost 5; bases outside the gene matches: 2. The CDR3 is 13 residues long. The CDR3 sequence: CASQTSGDNEQFF. CDR3 DNA: TGTGCCAGCCAGACTAGCGGGGACAATGAGCAGTTCTTC.

The chain carries TRBV12-3 or TRBV12-4 and TRBJ2-5; 12 bases match TRBD2. With 5 bases clipped from V and 5 bases from J, the junction kept 9 bases outside the gene matches. The CDR3 length is 16 residues. The CDR3 is CASSPSTSGSRETQYF. In DNA, the CDR3 is TGTGCCAGCAGTCCGTCGACTAGCGGGAGCCGGGAGACCCAGTACTTC.

The chain joins TRBV6-4 to TRBJ2-5; possibly TRBD1 for D (6 bases). The J call is doubtful: the DNA matches TRBJ2-7 better. Germline V gene lookup returns CDR1 MRHNA and CDR2 SNTAGT. This CDR3 contains 16 residues. CDR3 DNA: TGTGCCAGCAGTGACTCTATATCGGGACATCGCGACGAGCAGTACTTC. This codes for CASSDSISGHRDEQYF.

This clonotype appeared once. The chain uses TRBV6-2 or TRBV6-3 and TRBJ2-1, with D possibly being TRBD2 (5 bases). Germline V gene data show CDR1 as MNHEY and CDR2 as SVGEGT. This CDR3 has 12 amino acids. Trimming removed 11 bases from V and 9 bases from J, with 17 bases in between. The CDR3 sequence is CAGTRRGSEQFF. The CDR3 nucleotides are TGTGCCGGCACACGAAGAGGGAGTGAGCAGTTCTTC.

This clonotype was seen only a few times. The genes are TRBV12-3 or TRBV12-4 and TRBJ1-6; 8 bases map to TRBD1. The V gene end was trimmed by 5 bases and the J gene end by 7 bases; junction bases not matched to a gene: 7. The CDR3 is 15 amino acids. The CDR3 DNA sequence: TGTGCCAGCAGTCAACAGGGGGTAGGGAATTCACCCCTCCACTTT. It specifies CASSQQGVGNSPLHF.

In regard to this clonotype: The junction differs from germline at one of its ends, possibly a read error. This chain links TRBV7-8 with TRBJ2-7; D perhaps matches TRBD2 (6 bases). Germline V lookup: CDR1 SGHVS, CDR2 FQNEAQ. The CDR3 consists of 17 residues. The CDR3 loop is CASSPRQPGLSTYEQYF. DNA for the CDR3: TGTGCTAGCAGCCCTCGTCAACCGGGACTTTCCACCTACGAGCAGTACTTC.

The count of this clonotype is one. This clone may be a read error of a much larger clone one base away. The chain is built from TRBV12-3 or TRBV12-4 and TRBJ1-5; D gene unclear. CDR3 length: 14 amino acids. V lost 3 bases and J 0 bases, leaving 6 bases between the germline ends. CDR3 loop: CASSFAYSNQPQHF. DNA for the CDR3: TGTGCCAGCAGTTTTGCTTATAGCAATCAGCCCCAGCATTTT.